The rows below give T cell receptor beta chains drawn from one sample of a study of T cells in Graves' hyperthyroidism and ophthalmopathy. TCRdb re-called the multiplex PCR reads through MiXCR, storing one row per CDR3 protein. This sample has a few hundred thousand distinct CDR3 sequences, with around 14% found just once. The sequenced sample was blood. All receptors come from a woman aged 18-29 years with Graves' hyperthyroidism. Both conserved end residues are part of each CDR3. A D gene is named only where the DNA matches it firmly. Expanded clones get a size class; other rows say once, few or many, or leave the size out.

TRBJ2-1 | TRBV24-1 | - | TRBD2 | TGTGCCACCAGTGATTTCGCAGGGGGGGGACTAGCGGGAGGGGATGAGCAGTTCTTC | CATSDFAGGGLAGGDEQFF
TRBJ2-1 | TRBV9 | many | - | TGTGCCAGCAGCGTAGATGGCCAGAGAAATGAGCAGTTCTTC | CASSVDGQRNEQFF
TRBJ1-1 | TRBV29-1 | many | - | TGCAGCGTTGAAAACGGGGGCCGGACTGAAGCTTTCTTT | CSVENGGRTEAFF
TRBJ1-5 | TRBV11-3 | many | TRBD1 | TGTGCCAGCAGCCCAAATTGGGACAGGGGGCCCAATCAGCCCCAGCATTTT | CASSPNWDRGPNQPQHF
TRBJ2-2 | TRBV9 | many | TRBD2 | TGTGCCAGCAGCGTAGGGGCGGGAGCGGTGAACACCGGGGAGCTGTTTTTT | CASSVGAGAVNTGELFF
TRBJ2-5 | TRBV11-2 | - | TRBD2 | TGTGCCAGCAGCCCTAGCGGGGGGGCCGGGGAGACCCAGTACTTC | CASSPSGGAGETQYF
TRBJ2-2 | TRBV20-1 | few | - | TGCAATGCATCGAGACAGGAGACCACCGGGGAGCTGTTTTTT | CNASRQETTGELFF
TRBJ2-7 | TRBV12-5 | many | TRBD1 | TGTGCTAGTGGTATTCCGGGACAGGGCACCTACGAGCAGTACTTC | CASGIPGQGTYEQYF
TRBJ2-7 | TRBV30 | few | - | TGTGCCTGCTTCTCCCGGGACTTTCCACCCTACGAGCAGTACTTC | CACFSRDFPPYEQYF
TRBJ1-1 | TRBV28 | many | TRBD1 | TGTGCCAGCAGTTCGATCGGACAGGTGAAGAACACTGAAGCTTTCTTT | CASSSIGQVKNTEAFF